The 13 T cell receptor beta chains listed next were all sequenced from one sample in a study of T cell repertoires in cytomegalovirus infection. TCRdb re-called the reads with MiXCR, one entry per CDR3 protein. The sample holds 650,000 to 900,000 distinct CDR3 sequences, about 31% seen once. These receptors have no known antigen. The starting material was cultured CD8+ T cells from PBMCs, obtained from culture after CMV antigen stimulation. These receptor sequences come from a human donor in good health (CMV status not recorded). Some clones in this sample may be carry-over from other donors' samples.

This clonotype was detected only a few times. The J gene is TRBJ2-3, the V gene TRBV6-1; tentative D call: TRBD2 (5 bases). V lost 2 bases to trimming and J lost 2 bases, with 11 bases between them. The length of the CDR3 is 15 residues. Germline values: CDR1 MNHNS, CDR2 SASEGT. CDR3 residues: CASSEPRGYTDTQYF. CDR3 DNA: TGTGCCAGCAGTGAACCCCGGGGTTACACAGATACGCAGTATTTT.

The genes are TRBV6-5 and TRBJ2-2, with D possibly being TRBD1 (6 bases). V was trimmed by 4 bases and J by 5 bases, leaving 14 bases between them. CDR1 and CDR2 from the germline V gene are MNHEY and SVGAGI. The CDR3 sequence is 15 residues long. The CDR3 is CASSFTGLRTGELFF. In DNA form, the CDR3 reads TGTGCCAGCAGTTTCACAGGGTTGAGGACCGGGGAGCTGTTTTTT.

The V gene is TRBV25-1, the J gene TRBJ1-5; possible D gene TRBD1, 5 bases. Germline V gives CDR1 MGHDK, CDR2 SYGVNS. Trimming shortened V by 5 bases and J by 5 bases, and 13 bases separated the two germline ends. The CDR3 spans 14 residues. CDR3 sequence reads: CASSPVGTHQPQHF. The CDR3 DNA reads TGTGCCAGCAGTCCAGTCGGGACCCATCAGCCCCAGCATTTT. Looking up the rest from reference TRBV25-1 and TRBJ1-5 gives the full variable domain: EADIYQTPRYLVIGTGKKITLECSQTMGHDKMYWYQQDPGMELHLIHYSYGVNSTEKGDLSSESTVSRIRTEHFPLTLESARPSHTSQYLCASSPVGTHQPQHFGDGTRLSIL.

This clonotype was found a few times. The V and J genes are TRBV7-9 and TRBJ2-7; the match to TRBD1 covers 8 bases. The CDR3 spans 12 residues. Germline CDR1 and CDR2: SEHNR and FQNEAQ (reference sequence). Losses at the gene ends were 3 bases for V and 6 bases for J; bases not matched to a gene: 1. The CDR3 reads CASSFDRGEQYV. Written as DNA, the CDR3 is TGTGCCAGCAGCTTCGACAGGGGCGAGCAGTACGTC.

The chain joins TRBV6-5 to TRBJ2-2, with D tentatively TRBD2 (5 bases). Germline CDR1 and CDR2: MNHEY and SVGAGI. V dropped 2 bases and J dropped 6 bases, with 10 bases sitting between them. There are 14 residues in the CDR3. Here the CDR3 reads CASSYDEGPGELFF. In nucleotides, the CDR3 is TGTGCCAGCAGTTACGATGAGGGCCCCGGGGAGCTGTTTTTT.

In this sample, this clonotype turned up a few times. The CDR3 DNA follows: TGTGCCAGCAGCTTTCAGGCTATAGATAAGAATCAGCCCCAGCATTTT. It specifies CASSFQAIDKNQPQHF. The chain employs TRBV6-5 and TRBJ1-5; D unclear. Per the germline V gene, CDR1 is MNHEY and CDR2 is SVGAGI. The CDR3 sequence is 16 residues long. V was shortened by 6 bases and J by 4 bases, with 19 bases between the two germline ends.

V usage is TRBV7-3 and J usage is TRBJ1-2; TRBD1 is a possible D gene (5 bases). Germline values: CDR1 SGHTA, CDR2 FQGTGA. Trimming removed 0 bases at V and 2 bases at J, with 13 bases between. The CDR3 covers 16 residues. The DNA for the CDR3 is TGTGCCAGCAGCTTAACCGACGGGACGGACAACTATGGCTACACCTTC. It translates to CASSLTDGTDNYGYTF.

This clonotype was seen at least ten times. This rearrangement joins TRBV7-8 to TRBJ1-1; no reliable D call. V gave up 0 bases and J gave up 0 bases, with 14 bases separating them. The V gene's germline CDR1 is SGHVS and CDR2 FQNEAQ. This CDR3 comprises 17 residues. CDR3 in amino acids: CASSLAGISYMNTEAFF. The CDR3 DNA reads as TGTGCCAGCAGCTTAGCCGGTATTTCGTACATGAACACTGAAGCTTTCTTT.

This clonotype was counted only a few times. The gene calls are TRBV10-3 and TRBJ2-2; no clear D gene. The CDR3 totals 14 residues. V lost 3 bases and J lost 4, with 9 bases in between. Looked up from germline, CDR1 is ENHRY and CDR2 is SYGVKD. The CDR3 sequence: CAISDTDGTGELFF. The CDR3 DNA is TGTGCCATCAGTGACACGGACGGCACCGGGGAGCTGTTTTTT.

This clonotype was counted a few times. The CDR3 DNA follows: TGCGCCAGCAGCTCGGGAATAACCTACAATGAGCAGTTCTTC. Translation gives CASSSGITYNEQFF. This chain uses TRBV5-1 with TRBJ2-1; D perhaps matches TRBD2 (5 bases). CDR3 length: 14 residues. V was trimmed by 3 bases and J by 2 bases, leaving 9 bases between them. Germline CDR1 and CDR2: SGHRS and YFSETQ.

The chain combines TRBV12-3 or TRBV12-4 with TRBJ2-2; 7 bases line up with TRBD1. CDR3 size: 17 residues. The J segment lost 3 bases and the V segment lost 8 bases, leaving 15 bases of the junction unmatched. CDR3 coding DNA: TGTGCCAGCGCAGGCCCCTGGGACAGCTTATACACCGGGGAGCTGTTTTTT. Translation: CASAGPWDSLYTGELFF.

This clonotype was detected only once. The chain links TRBV20-1 to TRBJ2-4; perhaps TRBD2 as D (6 bases). Germline V CDR1 and CDR2: DFQATT, SNEGSKA (reference sequence). This CDR3 spans 16 amino acids. V lost 0 bases to trimming and J lost 1 base, with 13 bases between them. DNA of the CDR3: TGCAGTGCTAGAGAATTGGGGGGTTCGGCCAAAAACATTCAGTACTTC. This translates into CSARELGGSAKNIQYF.

In this sample, this clonotype turned up many times. The V gene is TRBV7-9, the J gene TRBJ1-2, with D maybe TRBD1 (5 bases). V was clipped by 2 bases and J by 8 bases, with 12 bases between them. CDR3 length equals 13 residues. Germline assignment: CDR1 SEHNR and CDR2 FQNEAQ (reference sequence). DNA for the CDR3: TGTGCCAGCAGCTTACCGACAGAGGACGGCTACACCTTC. Its protein product is CASSLPTEDGYTF.